This T cell receptor (beta chain) was recovered during a study of glioma-infiltrating T cells. Study conclusions and caveats: CDR3 overlap between tissue and blood was very small. Non-neoplastic patients had below-expected tissue-blood divergence, while all gliomas exceeded expectation.

Germline-derived CDR1 and CDR2 are SGHRS and YFSETQ. This CDR3 region has 11 residues. Trimming left V 1 base short and J 6 bases short, with 3 bases between. Using RNA template, CDR3s of TCR alpha and beta were amplified with iRepertoire arm-PCR. TCRdb redid the calling of the multiplex PCR reads with MiXCR, one entry per CDR3 protein. The sample has 100,000 to 150,000 distinct CDR3 sequences, around 23% seen once; the top ten hold under 35%. This clonotype has a handful of counts. The antigen is not known. The receptor comes from a human donor with low-grade glioma or glioblastoma, undergoing nonglioma brain surgery, or in good health (not recorded which). V and J are TRBV5-1 and TRBJ2-3; D gene unclear. Sequences were obtained from glioma tissue, nonneoplastic brain tissue, or PBMCs (not recorded which). The DNA for the CDR3 is TGCGCCAGCAGCTTGTATGATACGCAGTATTTT. This translates into CASSLYDTQYF. The full variable domain, rest sourced from reference TRBV5-1 and TRBJ2-3, is KAGVTQTPRYLIKTRGQQVTLSCSPISGHRSVSWYQQTPGQGLQFLFEYFSETQRNKGNFPGRFSGRQFSNSRSEMNVSTLELGDSALYLCASSLYDTQYFGPGTRLTVL.